This T cell receptor (beta chain) was retrieved from a study of blood T cells in healthy people across ages. PBMCs, at least 7 million per sample, were isolated. Germline assignment: CDR1 DFQATT and CDR2 SNEGSKA (reference sequence). CDR3 size: 18 residues. V trimming: 1 base; J trimming: 1 base; junction bases outside the gene matches: 10. Together with a sample-barcoded 5' primer, a J-beta primer mix was included in a second PCR lasting about 6 to 11 cycles. Unique molecular identifiers of 12 random nucleotides labeled each cDNA. TCRdb re-derived calls from the 5' RACE reads in MiXCR, one entry per CDR3 protein. The table lists fewer than 900,000 distinct CDR3 sequences, roughly 34% of them singletons.

The chain uses TRBV20-1 and TRBJ2-2, with TRBD2 identical over 9 bases. The specimen sequenced was blood. This clonotype was obtained from a man between 18 and 29 years old in good health. The CDR3 DNA sequence: TGCAGTGCTAGAGTTTGGCCTAGCGGGGACATGAACACCGGGGAGCTGTTTTTT. Amino acid sequence: CSARVWPSGDMNTGELFF.